This TCR beta chain was sequenced for a study of technical replicates of blood from several donors. Germline CDR1 reads SEHNR; CDR2 reads FQNEAQ (reference sequence). The CDR3 totals 12 residues. V lost 5 bases and J 10 bases, leaving 14 bases between the germline ends. The assay was immunoSEQ multiplex PCR, and TCRdb's table has in-frame clones only and misses some. This sample carries approximately 69,000 clones, over 75% of them seen once, and the ten largest clones take 3.5% to 5.5%. Material: PBMCs. The origin of this receptor is a human donor in good health. Some clones in this sample may be carry-over from other donors' samples. The chain employs TRBV7-9 and TRBJ1-1; D gene uncertain. CDR3 sequence (DNA): TGTGCCAGCAGCCCAGAAGGCAGGTCAGCTTTCTTT. Translation: CASSPEGRSAFF.